Below, 30 T cell receptor beta chains from the same sample are listed, as sequenced in a study of long-term antiretroviral therapy in people with HIV. Runs used v3.0 of the immunoSEQ assay and were done at survey level. The table came from immunoSEQ multiplex PCR; TCRdb's copy has only in-frame clones and leaves some out. The sample holds tens of thousands of clones, approximately 85% seen once. The starting material was unsorted PBMCs, obtained about 3.5 years after starting antiretroviral therapy. The receptors originated from a man between 18 and 29 years old with HIV.

The chain uses TRBV19 and TRBJ1-1; TRBD1 matches at 8 bases. V trimming: 4 bases; J trimming: 2 bases; junction bases outside the gene matches: 3. This CDR3 spans 14 amino acids. Looked up from germline, CDR1 is LNHDA and CDR2 is SQIVND (reference sequence). CDR3 loop: CASSRGTGNTEAFF. The CDR3 bases are TGTGCCAGTAGTAGGGGGACAGGCAACACTGAAGCTTTCTTT.

The chain has TRBV28 and TRBJ2-7, with 7 bases identical to TRBD1. CDR1 and CDR2 (germline): MDHEN, SYDVKM. The CDR3 sequence is 14 residues long. J lost 4 bases, V lost 3 bases, and 6 bases had no gene match. The CDR3 nucleotides are TGTGCCAGCAGTTTTCCCGGGACAGTTTACGAGCAGTACTTC. Encoded protein: CASSFPGTVYEQYF.

Only one count was recorded for this clone. The CDR3 region has the DNA TGTGCCATCAGTGACCCGGGACAGTGGCCCATATTCGATGAGCAGTTCTTC. Encoded protein: CAISDPGQWPIFDEQFF. This chain connects TRBV10-3 to TRBJ2-1; the match to TRBD1 covers 7 bases. This CDR3 region has 17 residues. Per germline, CDR1 ENHRY and CDR2 SYGVKD. J was trimmed by 8 bases and V by 3 bases; bases with no gene match: 16.

V gene TRBV29-1 combines with J gene TRBJ1-2; 8 nucleotides align to TRBD1. With V trimmed by 3 bases and J by 9 bases, 9 bases remained unmatched. This CDR3 has 13 amino acids. The V gene's germline CDR1 is SQVTM and CDR2 ANQGSEA. The CDR3 reads CSVERGQGTSYTF. CDR3 DNA: TGCAGCGTTGAGCGCGGACAGGGTACGAGCTACACCTTC.

The CDR3 is CASSFRGPGGSSNQPQHF. The CDR3 nucleotides are TGTGCCAGCAGTTTCCGTGGGCCAGGGGGTTCCAGCAATCAGCCCCAGCATTTT. The V and J genes are TRBV27 and TRBJ1-5; 7 positions match TRBD1. The CDR3 consists of 18 residues. V was clipped by 3 bases and J by 1 base; unmatched bases: 12. Per the germline V gene, CDR1 is MNHEY and CDR2 is SMNVEV (reference sequence).

This chain links TRBV7-3 with TRBJ2-1; 10 bases are shared with TRBD1. V gave up 5 bases and J gave up 4 bases; unmatched junction bases: 5. The germline V gene encodes CDR1 SGHTA and CDR2 FQGTGA. The CDR3 runs 15 residues. As DNA, the CDR3 is TGTGCCAGCAGCCCTCGACAGGGGGCTTACAATGAGCAGTTCTTC. It specifies CASSPRQGAYNEQFF.

CDR3 sequence reads: CASSDPRTYEQYF. The DNA for the CDR3 is TGTGCCAGCAGTGACCCTAGAACCTACGAGCAGTACTTC. This chain links TRBV28 with TRBJ2-7; no clear D. Germline lookup yields CDR1 MDHEN and CDR2 SYDVKM. This CDR3 has 13 amino acids. Trimming removed 5 bases from V and 2 bases from J, with 10 bases in between. Filled out from reference TRBV28 and TRBJ2-7, the complete variable domain reads DVKVTQSSRYLVKRTGEKVFLECVQDMDHENMFWYRQDPGLGLRLIYFSYDVKMKEKGDIPEGYSVSREKKERFSLILESASTNQTSMYLCASSDPRTYEQYFGPGTRLTVT.

This chain joins TRBV9 and TRBJ2-3, with 8 bases aligning to TRBD1. From germline, CDR1 is SGDLS and CDR2 YYNGEE. The CDR3 is made up of 16 amino acids. V shed 2 bases, J shed 2 bases, and the junction held 7 bases outside the gene matches. CDR3 DNA sequence: TGTGCCAGCAGCGTCGGGACAGGTTTTTTCACAGATACGCAGTATTTT. It translates to CASSVGTGFFTDTQYF.

This sequence joins TRBV5-1 and TRBJ1-2, with 8 bases identical to TRBD1. The CDR3 runs to 16 residues. Germline-derived CDR1 and CDR2 are SGHRS and YFSETQ. The V and J ends lost 4 bases and 4 bases, in that order; junction bases with no gene match: 12. The CDR3 DNA sequence: TGCGCCAGCAGCCCGCGGACAGGGATTGGCGGCTATGGCTACACCTTC. This gives the protein CASSPRTGIGGYGYTF. Together with reference TRBV5-1 and TRBJ1-2, the CDR3 gives the full variable domain: KAGVTQTPRYLIKTRGQQVTLSCSPISGHRSVSWYQQTPGQGLQFLFEYFSETQRNKGNFPGRFSGRQFSNSRSEMNVSTLELGDSALYLCASSPRTGIGGYGYTFGSGTRLTVV.

The V and J genes are TRBV9 and TRBJ1-2, with unresolved D. V shed 4 bases and J shed 4 bases, with 17 bases lying between them. Germline V CDR1 and CDR2: SGDLS, YYNGEE. CDR3 size: 15 residues. CDR3 sequence reads: CASSKSSHDVYGYTF. The CDR3 DNA reads as TGTGCCAGCAGCAAGTCGTCTCACGATGTCTATGGCTACACCTTC.

The chain employs TRBV7-2 and TRBJ1-1; no firm D call. V was cut by 6 bases and J by 6 bases, with 11 bases left in between. This CDR3 region has 12 residues. Germline V gene lookup returns CDR1 SGHTA and CDR2 FQGNSA. CDR3 bases: TGTGCCAGCAGTCCTACTTGGGCTGAAGCTTTCTTT. Amino acid sequence: CASSPTWAEAFF.

V gene TRBV28 combines with J gene TRBJ1-1; 10 bases align to TRBD1. Germline trimming cut 5 bases from V and 0 bases from J; bases unmatched to any gene: 6. This CDR3 has 16 residues. The germline V gene encodes CDR1 MDHEN and CDR2 SYDVKM. The CDR3 region has the DNA TGTGCCAGCAGTCTAGGACAGGGGGTAATGAACACTGAAGCTTTCTTT. Encoded protein: CASSLGQGVMNTEAFF.

This clone turned up a few times. The genes are TRBV25-1 and TRBJ1-6; D unclear. This CDR3 comprises 12 residues. The germline V gene encodes CDR1 MGHDK and CDR2 SYGVNS. V lost 6 bases and J lost 4, with 4 bases in between. The CDR3 nucleotides are TGTGCCAGCAGGGGTTATAATTCACCCCTCCACTTT. As protein: CASRGYNSPLHF.

The chain couples TRBV19 to TRBJ1-5; D perhaps matches TRBD1 (6 bases). This CDR3 has 15 amino acids. In germline, CDR1 is LNHDA, CDR2 SQIVND (reference sequence). V lost 6 bases and J lost 6, with 18 bases in between. In nucleotides, the CDR3 is TGTGCCAGTAGGACGGACGGGGGGGCTGCTCAGCCCCAGCATTTT. Encoded protein: CASRTDGGAAQPQHF.

The chain employs TRBV10-1 and TRBJ2-1; weak D call: TRBD1 (6 bases). Looked up from germline, CDR1 is WNHNN and CDR2 is SYGVQD (reference sequence). The V end was cut by 0 bases, the J end by 0 bases, with 12 bases between. CDR3 length: 17 residues. The CDR3 is CASSESRGGFSYNEQFF. DNA of the CDR3: TGCGCCAGCAGTGAGTCGAGAGGGGGATTCTCCTACAATGAGCAGTTCTTC.

The chain combines TRBV5-6 with TRBJ2-1; 12 bases align to TRBD2. J gave up 8 bases and V 1 base, and 16 bases lay outside the gene matches. The CDR3 runs 19 residues. Germline loops: CDR1 SGHDT, CDR2 YYEEEE. CDR3 sequence (DNA): TGTGCCAGCAGCTTGAGTCAGCGGCTAGCGGGAGGGCCTTTGTATGAGCAGTTCTTC. This codes for CASSLSQRLAGGPLYEQFF. Supplemented by reference TRBV5-6 and TRBJ2-1, the full variable domain reads DAGVTQSPTHLIKTRGQQVTLRCSPKSGHDTVSWYQQALGQGPQFIFQYYEEEERQRGNFPDRFSGHQFPNYSSELNVNALLLGDSALYLCASSLSQRLAGGPLYEQFFGPGTRLTVL.

V gene TRBV7-9 combines with J gene TRBJ2-1; TRBD2 agrees at 10 bases. This CDR3 region has 15 residues. Germline V gives CDR1 SEHNR, CDR2 FQNEAQ (reference sequence). J gave up 5 bases and V 1 base, and 2 bases lay outside the gene matches. CDR3 residues: CASSLGTSGNNEQFF. The CDR3 DNA follows: TGTGCCAGCAGCTTAGGCACTAGCGGGAACAATGAGCAGTTCTTC.

V usage is TRBV9 and J usage is TRBJ1-1; D remains unclear. This CDR3 is 14 amino acids long. Germline CDR1 SGDLS, CDR2 YYNGEE. Deletions cut 2 bases from V and 5 bases from J, with 13 bases between. The CDR3, as DNA: TGTGCCAGCAGCGTTGACTGGGGAGGTACTGAAGCTTTCTTT. Translating gives CASSVDWGGTEAFF.

The DNA of the CDR3 is TGTGCCAGCAGCCAAGGGGGCCTCGGGGGCTGGGAGACCCAGTACTTC. Translating gives CASSQGGLGGWETQYF. The rearrangement links TRBV4-2 to TRBJ2-5, with D possibly called TRBD1 or TRBD2 (6 bases each). This CDR3 comprises 16 residues. CDR1 LGHNA and CDR2 YNFKEQ come from the germline V gene. V lost 1 base to trimming and J lost 5 bases, with 17 bases between them.

The V call is TRBV2, the J call TRBJ1-5; D is unresolved. Trimming removed 4 bases from V and 0 bases from J, with 7 bases in between. The length of the CDR3 is 14 residues. In germline, CDR1 is SNHLY, CDR2 FYNNEI. CDR3 loop: CASSGVYSNQPQHF. The CDR3 DNA reads TGTGCCAGCAGTGGGGTTTATAGCAATCAGCCCCAGCATTTT. Variable domain in full (rest from reference TRBV2 and TRBJ1-5): EPEVTQTPSHQVTQMGQEVILRCVPISNHLYFYWYRQILGQKVEFLVSFYNNEISEKSEIFDDQFSVERPDGSNFTLKIRSTKLEDSAMYFCASSGVYSNQPQHFGDGTRLSIL.

The genes are TRBV19 and TRBJ1-1; D remains unclear. With 1 base removed from V and 8 bases from J, the gap between germline ends came to 11 bases. This CDR3 has 13 residues. Germline values: CDR1 LNHDA, CDR2 SQIVND (reference sequence). The CDR3 nucleotides are TGTGCCAGTAGTATAGCAACGGCAGAAGAAGCTTTCTTT. The encoded protein is CASSIATAEEAFF.

The chain couples TRBV10-3 to TRBJ1-2, with D uncertain. The CDR3 contains 15 residues. Looked up from germline, CDR1 is ENHRY and CDR2 is SYGVKD. The germline V and J ends were trimmed by 0 bases and 4 bases, with 12 bases remaining between them. The CDR3 nucleotides read TGTGCCATCAGTGAGTCGACTCTGGCAGGCTATGGCTACACCTTC. Amino acids: CAISESTLAGYGYTF.

The rearrangement uses TRBV5-8 and TRBJ1-1; 8 bases are shared with TRBD1. Germline CDR1 reads SGHTS; CDR2 reads YDEGEE. This CDR3 region has 16 residues. Trimming took 2 bases from V and 0 from J; bases not matched to a gene: 6. The CDR3 spells CASSFGTGLMNTEAFF. CDR3 DNA: TGTGCCAGCAGCTTTGGGACAGGACTTATGAACACTGAAGCTTTCTTT.

The V and J genes are TRBV28 and TRBJ1-1; the match to TRBD1 covers 7 bases. V dropped 5 bases and J dropped 1; count of bases not matched to a gene: 7. The CDR3 length is 15 residues. CDR1 is MDHEN and CDR2 is SYDVKM in the germline V gene. DNA of the CDR3: TGTGCCAGCAGTCTAATCCGGGACAGGAACACTGAAGCTTTCTTT. Protein sequence: CASSLIRDRNTEAFF.

V and J are TRBV5-1 and TRBJ2-5; tentatively, D is TRBD2 (5 bases). The CDR3 is 14 residues long. Trimming removed 0 bases from V and 2 bases from J, with 8 bases in between. Germline V gives CDR1 SGHRS, CDR2 YFSETQ. This CDR3 reads CASSLGRTQETQYF. DNA for the CDR3: TGCGCCAGCAGCTTGGGCAGGACTCAAGAGACCCAGTACTTC.

J is TRBJ2-7 and V is TRBV4-1; 12 nucleotides line up with TRBD2. This CDR3 is built from 15 residues. V dropped 3 bases and J dropped 4; count of bases not matched to a gene: 4. Looked up from germline, CDR1 is MGHRA and CDR2 is YSYEKL. CDR3 DNA: TGCGCCAGCAGCCAGAGACTAGCGGGAGAGTACGAGCAGTACTTC. It yields the protein CASSQRLAGEYEQYF.

This chain links TRBV5-1 with TRBJ2-7; D perhaps matches TRBD1 (5 bases). V was pared by 4 bases and J by 3 bases, with 20 bases between. CDR1 is SGHRS, CDR2 YFSETQ, per germline. The CDR3 contains 16 residues. The CDR3 sequence is CASSPTPLTVGYEQYF. CDR3 DNA sequence: TGCGCCAGCAGCCCAACGCCCCTGACAGTGGGCTACGAGCAGTACTTC.

The V and J genes are TRBV19 and TRBJ1-5, with TRBD1 identical over 12 bases. V trimming: 7 bases; J trimming: 7 bases; junction bases outside the gene matches: 17. The CDR3 contains 18 residues. Germline V gene data show CDR1 as LNHDA and CDR2 as SQIVND (reference sequence). CDR3 region: CASTSGRDRGPLRQPQHF. The CDR3 DNA sequence: TGTGCCAGTACCTCGGGTCGGGACAGGGGGCCTCTGCGGCAGCCCCAGCATTTT.

The chain is built from TRBV4-2 and TRBJ2-7; TRBD1 matches 7 bases. Germline CDR1 reads LGHNA; CDR2 reads YNFKEQ. There are 14 residues in the CDR3. J gave up 4 bases and V 6 bases, and 9 bases lay outside the gene matches. DNA for the CDR3: TGTGCCAGCAGGTCGACAGGGTATGCGTACGAGCAGTACTTC. This translates into CASRSTGYAYEQYF.

This sequence joins TRBV2 and TRBJ1-5; 8 nucleotides align to TRBD1. The CDR3 is made up of 13 amino acids. Trimming at V came to 8 bases and at J to 4 bases, leaving 4 bases not matched to a gene. Germline V CDR1 and CDR2: SNHLY, FYNNEI. Written as DNA, the CDR3 is TGTGCCAGCGCAGGGGGCCTGAATCAGCCCCAGCATTTT. Protein: CASAGGLNQPQHF.